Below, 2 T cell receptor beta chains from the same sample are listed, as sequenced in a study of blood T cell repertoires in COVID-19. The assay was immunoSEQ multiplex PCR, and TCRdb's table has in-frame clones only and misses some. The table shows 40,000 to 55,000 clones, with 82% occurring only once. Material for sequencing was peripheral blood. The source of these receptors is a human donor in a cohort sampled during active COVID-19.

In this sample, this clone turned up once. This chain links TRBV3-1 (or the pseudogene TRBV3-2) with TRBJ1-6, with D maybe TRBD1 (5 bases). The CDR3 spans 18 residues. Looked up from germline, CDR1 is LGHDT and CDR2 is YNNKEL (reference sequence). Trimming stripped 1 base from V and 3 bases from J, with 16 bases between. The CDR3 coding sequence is TGTGCCAGCAGCCAAGGGCAGGGAGGGGCCATCTATAATTCACCCCTCCACTTT. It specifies CASSQGQGGAIYNSPLHF.

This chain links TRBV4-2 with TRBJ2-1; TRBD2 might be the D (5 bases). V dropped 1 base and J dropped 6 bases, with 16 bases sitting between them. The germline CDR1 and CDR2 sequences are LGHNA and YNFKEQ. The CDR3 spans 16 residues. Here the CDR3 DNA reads TGTGCCAGCAGCCAAGGGACCCGGACTGGGAGCAATGAGCAGTTCTTC. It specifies CASSQGTRTGSNEQFF.